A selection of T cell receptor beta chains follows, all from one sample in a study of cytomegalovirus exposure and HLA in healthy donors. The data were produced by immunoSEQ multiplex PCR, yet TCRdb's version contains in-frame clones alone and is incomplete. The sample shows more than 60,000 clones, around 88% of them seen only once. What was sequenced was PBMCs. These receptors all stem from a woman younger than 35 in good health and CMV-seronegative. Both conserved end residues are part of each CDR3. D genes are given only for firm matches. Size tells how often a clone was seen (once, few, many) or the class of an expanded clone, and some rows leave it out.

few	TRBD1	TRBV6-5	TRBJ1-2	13	CASTPGQGGGYTF	TGTGCCAGCACCCCCGGACAGGGTGGAGGCTACACCTTC
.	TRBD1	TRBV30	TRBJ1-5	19	CAWSPGQRNSGLGNQPQHF	TGTGCCTGGAGCCCGGGACAGCGAAATTCTGGGTTGGGCAATCAGCCCCAGCATTTT
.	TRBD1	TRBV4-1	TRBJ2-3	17	CASSQDVNRGLADTQYF	TGCGCCAGCAGCCAAGATGTTAACAGGGGGCTAGCAGATACGCAGTATTTT
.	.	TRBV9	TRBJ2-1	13	CANRAASYNEQFF	TGTGCCAACCGAGCGGCTTCCTACAATGAGCAGTTCTTC
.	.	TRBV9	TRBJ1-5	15	CASSAQGDSNQPQHF	TGTGCCAGCAGCGCCCAAGGAGATAGCAATCAGCCCCAGCATTTT
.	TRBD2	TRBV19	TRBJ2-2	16	CATTLQAGGDTGELFF	TGTGCCACCACTCTCCAGGCGGGAGGGGACACCGGGGAGCTGTTTTTT
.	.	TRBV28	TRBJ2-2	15	CASSSGGRHTGELFF	TGTGCCAGCAGTTCCGGAGGCAGGCATACCGGGGAGCTGTTTTTT
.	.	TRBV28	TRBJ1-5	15	CASSSSAGVNQPQHF	TGTGCCAGCAGTTCTTCAGCGGGGGTCAATCAGCCCCAGCATTTT
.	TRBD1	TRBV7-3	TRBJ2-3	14	CASSSTGQGETQYF	TGTGCCAGCAGCTCTACCGGACAGGGGGAAACGCAGTATTTT
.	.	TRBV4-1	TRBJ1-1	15	CASSQTTAMNTEAFF	TGCGCCAGCAGCCAGACGACAGCAATGAACACTGAAGCTTTCTTT
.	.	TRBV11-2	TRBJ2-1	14	CASSYAGDYNEQFF	TGTGCCAGCAGCTATGCCGGGGACTACAATGAGCAGTTCTTC
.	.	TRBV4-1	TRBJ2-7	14	CASSQGPFSYEQYF	TGCGCCAGCAGCCAAGGGCCATTCTCCTACGAGCAGTACTTC
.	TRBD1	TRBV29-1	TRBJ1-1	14	CSGRPGTGNTEAFF	TGCAGCGGACGTCCCGGGACAGGGAACACTGAAGCTTTCTTT
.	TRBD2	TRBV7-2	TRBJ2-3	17	CASSSTSGVASTDTQYF	TGTGCCAGCAGCTCGACTAGCGGAGTGGCTAGCACAGATACGCAGTATTTT
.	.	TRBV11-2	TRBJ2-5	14	CASSRIRGTRTQYF	TGTGCCAGCAGCCGAATTAGGGGAACAAGGACCCAGTACTTC
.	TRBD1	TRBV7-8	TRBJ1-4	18	CASSLIPGQGRLDEKLFF	TGTGCCAGCAGCTTAATCCCGGGACAGGGACGGTTGGATGAAAAACTGTTTTTT
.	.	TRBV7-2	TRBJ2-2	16	CASSGRGSINTGELFF	TGTGCCAGCAGCGGGAGAGGGTCCATTAACACCGGGGAGCTGTTTTTT
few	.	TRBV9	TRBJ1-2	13	CASSRSLEYGYTF	TGTGCCAGCAGCCGCAGTCTGGAGTATGGCTACACCTTC
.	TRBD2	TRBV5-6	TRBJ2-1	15	CASSAAGTIYNEQFF	TGTGCCAGCAGCGCGGCCGGGACTATATACAATGAGCAGTTCTTC
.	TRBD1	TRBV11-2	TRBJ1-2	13	CASSTGTGVGYTF	TGTGCCAGCAGCACCGGGACAGGGGTTGGCTACACCTTC
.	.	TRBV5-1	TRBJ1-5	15	CASSVPHDGNQPQHF	TGCGCCAGCAGCGTCCCACATGATGGCAATCAGCCCCAGCATTTT
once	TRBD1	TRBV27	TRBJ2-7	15	CASSFGTGVPYEQYF	TGTGCCAGCAGTTTCGGGACAGGGGTTCCCTACGAGCAGTACTTC
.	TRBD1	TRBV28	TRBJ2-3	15	CASSSLTGGADTQYF	TGTGCCAGCAGTTCGCTGACAGGGGGTGCAGATACGCAGTATTTT
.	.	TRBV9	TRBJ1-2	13	CASSGRGPRGYTF	TGTGCCAGCAGCGGAAGAGGGCCACGCGGCTACACCTTC
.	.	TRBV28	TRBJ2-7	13	CASSDPTSREQYF	TGTGCCAGCAGCGACCCGACAAGTCGGGAGCAGTACTTC
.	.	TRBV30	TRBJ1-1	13	CAWSVQSDTEAFF	TGTGCCTGGAGTGTACAGTCGGACACTGAAGCTTTCTTT
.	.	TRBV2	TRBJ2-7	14	CASNLRTAPGEQYF	TGTGCCAGCAACCTTCGGACAGCCCCAGGCGAGCAGTACTTC
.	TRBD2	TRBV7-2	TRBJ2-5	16	CASSLGLAGGQETQYF	TGTGCCAGCAGCTTAGGACTAGCGGGAGGACAAGAGACCCAGTACTTC
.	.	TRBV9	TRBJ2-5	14	CASSVEGVMETQYF	TGTGCCAGCAGCGTAGAAGGAGTGATGGAGACCCAGTACTTC
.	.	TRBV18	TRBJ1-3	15	CASSPGQISGNTIYF	TGTGCCAGCTCACCCGGACAGATCTCTGGAAACACCATATATTTT